This record looks at one T cell receptor beta chain sequence and its context. As yet, its antigen is unknown. This CDR3 has 14 residues. Trimming left V 4 bases short and J 4 bases short, with 14 bases between. CDR1 and CDR2 from the germline V gene are MNHEY and SMNVEV (reference sequence). The source of the sample is a study of cytomegalovirus exposure and HLA in healthy donors. The PCR was carried out with 60 Vbeta primers and 13 Jbeta primers. Repertoires were generated with immunoSEQ multiplex PCR, while TCRdb's copy carries only in-frame clones and drops some. The sample has 85,000 to 100,000 clones; more than 75% are singletons. Study-level results: Sequencing artifact likely explains a cluster of highly shared sequence variants. The authors later linked a missense DCLRE1C variant to TCR beta V- and J-gene trimming. Later on, analysis showed that most CMV-associated TCR beta chains appeared to be HLA-restricted. In an earlier analysis, about 90% or about 30%: the productive usage of most TCR beta V segments.

V gene TRBV27 combines with J gene TRBJ2-7; D is undetermined. Specimen: PBMCs. The clonotype originates from a woman in her fifties or sixties in good health and CMV-seronegative. As DNA, the CDR3 is TGTGCCAGCAGTTCGACACCACCTCCTTACGAGCAGTACTTC. Encoded protein: CASSSTPPPYEQYF.